One sample yielded the 31 T cell receptor beta chains listed below, sequenced in a study of cytomegalovirus exposure and HLA in healthy donors (TCRdb year 2017). Libraries were prepared through the immunoSEQ multiplex PCR assay. A mixture of 60 forward primers for TCR Vbeta segments and 13 reverse primers for TCR Jbeta segments was used in the multiplex PCR. TCRdb took this table from immuneACCESS and kept in-frame rearrangements with V and J called. Such tables lack part of the clones; where checked against another copy, unresolved V genes explain under half of the gap, and the rest is unexplained. Here the sample has 200,000 to 250,000 clones; over 80% occur a single time. In total, the top ten clones hold roughly 0.71% of the sample. The specimen was PBMCs. Source of these receptors: a boy under 10 years old in good health and CMV-seronegative.

The table lists this clone with a count of one. The chain uses TRBV5-6 and TRBJ2-3, with TRBD1 matching 7 bases. The junction had 12 bases not matched to a gene; V was cut back by 5 bases and J by 3 bases. Germline lookup yields CDR1 SGHDT and CDR2 YYEEEE. The CDR3 covers 16 residues. CDR3 in amino acids: CASSRTGVTGTDTQYF. The CDR3 coding sequence is TGTGCCAGCAGTCGGACAGGAGTTACTGGAACAGATACGCAGTATTTT.

V is TRBV2 and J is TRBJ2-7; weak D call: TRBD2 (6 bases). Trimming shortened V by 7 bases and J by 4 bases, and 17 bases separated the two germline ends. The CDR3 loop spans 14 amino acids. CDR1 and CDR2 from the germline V gene are SNHLY and FYNNEI. The CDR3 spells CASMELQAGYEQYF. The CDR3 DNA reads TGTGCCAGCATGGAATTACAAGCGGGTTACGAGCAGTACTTC.

V usage is TRBV30 and J usage is TRBJ2-5, with TRBD2 matching over 9 bases. The CDR3 length is 13 residues. The germline gives CDR1 GTSNPN, CDR2 SVGIG (reference sequence). In DNA, the CDR3 is TGTGCTCGGAGCGGGGGGAAAGGCCAGACCCAGTACTTC. This translates into CARSGGKGQTQYF.

The rearrangement uses TRBV4-2 and TRBJ2-2, with 7 bases identical to TRBD2. Germline CDR1 reads LGHNA; CDR2 reads YNFKEQ. This CDR3 contains 15 residues. After removal of 3 bases from V and 5 bases from J, the junction contained 6 bases not matched to a gene. The CDR3 region is CASSHAGVVTGELFF. DNA for the CDR3: TGTGCCAGCAGCCATGCGGGGGTAGTTACCGGGGAGCTGTTTTTT.

The chain employs TRBV6-5 and TRBJ2-3; 7 nucleotides align to TRBD1. Trimming cost V 5 bases and J 6 bases; bases outside gene matches: 2. Germline values: CDR1 MNHEY, CDR2 SVGAGI. The CDR3 runs 12 residues. DNA of the CDR3: TGTGCCAGCAGTATACAGGGGGATACGCAGTATTTT. This encodes CASSIQGDTQYF.

V is TRBV2 and J is TRBJ2-3, with 8 bases lining up with TRBD2. V was pared by 6 bases and J by 4 bases, with 12 bases of the junction left unmatched. CDR1 and CDR2 from the germline V gene are SNHLY and FYNNEI. The CDR3 contains 16 residues. The CDR3 sequence: CASRTPLAGLSDTQYF. In DNA, the CDR3 is TGTGCCAGCAGGACTCCGTTAGCGGGGTTATCAGATACGCAGTATTTT.

The V call is TRBV18, the J call TRBJ2-3, with D perhaps TRBD1 (5 bases). V was pared by 6 bases and J by 10 bases, with 14 bases between. CDR3 length equals 12 residues. In germline, CDR1 is KGHSH, CDR2 LQKENI. The CDR3: CASSSDSQAQYF. The CDR3, as DNA: TGTGCCAGCTCCTCCGACAGTCAGGCGCAGTATTTT.

The chain carries TRBV21-1 and TRBJ2-3; the table's D call TRBD2 went unverified against the DNA. TRBV21-1 is deemed a pseudogene. CDR3 size: 11 residues. CDR3 in DNA: TGTGCCAGCAGCGGGAGACGGACCCAGTATTTT. Protein product: CASSGRRTQYF.

V usage is TRBV30 and J usage is TRBJ1-2, with 8 nucleotides matching TRBD1. V shed 0 bases and J 7 bases; nucleotides not matched to a gene: 4. The CDR3 totals 13 residues. The germline CDR1 and CDR2 sequences are GTSNPN and SVGIG (reference sequence). The CDR3 sequence: CAWSVAGGCGYTF. The CDR3, as DNA: TGTGCCTGGAGTGTTGCAGGGGGCTGTGGCTACACCTTC.

The chain combines TRBV6-5 with TRBJ2-7, with 8 positions matching TRBD2. J was trimmed by 3 bases and V by 6 bases; bases with no gene match: 10. The length of the CDR3 is 15 residues. CDR1 and CDR2 (germline): MNHEY, SVGAGI. CDR3 loop: CASRSGGRAHYEQYF. The CDR3 DNA follows: TGTGCCAGCAGATCGGGAGGGAGGGCCCACTACGAGCAGTACTTC.

This chain links TRBV7-9 with TRBJ1-2; D unresolved. The germline gives CDR1 SEHNR, CDR2 FQNEAQ (reference sequence). V was trimmed by 4 bases and J by 8 bases, leaving 8 bases between them. There are 11 residues in the CDR3. This chain's CDR3 is CASSSGGGYTF. The CDR3 DNA is TGTGCCAGCAGCTCGGGAGGAGGCTACACCTTC.

V is TRBV15 and J is TRBJ2-1; 11 nucleotides agree with TRBD2. Germline CDR1 reads LNHNV; CDR2 reads YYDKDF (reference sequence). V was clipped by 4 bases and J by 9 bases; unmatched bases: 11. This CDR3 spans 16 amino acids. The chain's CDR3 is CATSTPLAGGPSEQFF. For the CDR3, the DNA is TGTGCCACCAGCACACCTTTAGCGGGGGGGCCTTCTGAGCAGTTCTTC.

The chain's CDR3 is CASSSDRGSYNEQFF. The CDR3 region has the DNA TGTGCCAGCAGCTCGGACAGGGGCTCCTACAATGAGCAGTTCTTC. This rearrangement joins TRBV7-3 to TRBJ2-1; 9 positions agree with TRBD1. Germline CDR1 is SGHTA and CDR2 is FQGTGA. CDR3 length equals 15 residues. V dropped 4 bases and J dropped 0; count of bases not matched to a gene: 1.

V is TRBV2 and J is TRBJ1-2, with 7 positions matching TRBD1. The CDR3 runs to 15 residues. Germline V gene lookup returns CDR1 SNHLY and CDR2 FYNNEI. J gave up 0 bases and V 7 bases, and 8 bases lay outside the gene matches. CDR3: CASTATGLANYGYTF. The CDR3 DNA sequence: TGTGCCAGCACCGCGACAGGGCTAGCTAACTATGGCTACACCTTC.

The chain couples TRBV5-1 to TRBJ2-7; TRBD2 matches at 8 bases. The CDR3 totals 14 residues. Trimming took 4 bases from V and 5 from J; bases not matched to a gene: 8. CDR1 is SGHRS, CDR2 YFSETQ, per germline. The CDR3 nucleotides read TGCGCCAGCAGCCCGGGGGGGGTTTGGGACGAGCAGTACTTC. Translating it yields CASSPGGVWDEQYF.

The rearrangement uses TRBV15 and TRBJ2-7; possible D gene TRBD1, 5 bases. With 0 bases removed from V and 2 bases from J, the gap between germline ends came to 14 bases. The CDR3 length is 16 residues. CDR1 and CDR2 (germline): LNHNV, YYDKDF (reference sequence). The CDR3 loop reads CATSRDFGAPPYEQYF. The CDR3 coding sequence is TGTGCCACCAGCAGAGATTTTGGGGCGCCGCCCTACGAGCAGTACTTC.

The chain combines TRBV7-9 with TRBJ2-7, with D perhaps TRBD1 (6 bases). Trimming left V 0 bases short and J 1 base short, with 10 bases between. CDR3 length: 15 amino acids. The germline CDR1 and CDR2 sequences are SEHNR and FQNEAQ (reference sequence). The CDR3 loop is CASSLARDISYEQYF. The CDR3 bases are TGTGCCAGCAGCTTAGCCCGGGACATTTCCTACGAGCAGTACTTC.

This clone was counted a few times. This rearrangement joins TRBV5-6 to TRBJ1-2; D gene ambiguous. This CDR3 region has 15 residues. Looked up from germline, CDR1 is SGHDT and CDR2 is YYEEEE. The V gene lost 0 bases and the J gene lost 4 bases, with 13 bases spanning the gap. CDR3 nucleotide sequence: TGTGCCAGCAGCTTGGGTTTAGAGGGCGTCTATGGCTACACCTTC. Translated: CASSLGLEGVYGYTF. The complete variable domain, with remaining parts taken from reference TRBV5-6 and TRBJ1-2, reads DAGVTQSPTHLIKTRGQQVTLRCSPKSGHDTVSWYQQALGQGPQFIFQYYEEEERQRGNFPDRFSGHQFPNYSSELNVNALLLGDSALYLCASSLGLEGVYGYTFGSGTRLTVV.

The chain carries TRBV27 and TRBJ1-2; 8 nucleotides align to TRBD1. After removal of 3 bases from V and 5 bases from J, the junction contained 5 bases not matched to a gene. Germline V gives CDR1 MNHEY, CDR2 SMNVEV (reference sequence). The CDR3 is made up of 14 amino acids. The CDR3 coding sequence is TGTGCCAGCAGTTTTCAGGGGGCAGGGTATGGCTACACCTTC. Its translation is CASSFQGAGYGYTF.

V gene TRBV5-6 combines with J gene TRBJ2-6; 7 positions match TRBD1. Germline V gene data show CDR1 as SGHDT and CDR2 as YYEEEE. This CDR3 has 19 residues. Trimming at V came to 4 bases and at J to 1 base, leaving 14 bases not matched to a gene. This CDR3 is CASSHGTDRVYSGANVLTF. The CDR3, as DNA: TGTGCCAGCAGCCACGGGACCGACAGGGTATATTCTGGGGCCAACGTCCTGACTTTC. Full variable domain (missing parts from reference TRBV5-6 and TRBJ2-6): DAGVTQSPTHLIKTRGQQVTLRCSPKSGHDTVSWYQQALGQGPQFIFQYYEEEERQRGNFPDRFSGHQFPNYSSELNVNALLLGDSALYLCASSHGTDRVYSGANVLTFGAGSRLTVL.

The chain combines TRBV11-3 with TRBJ1-1; D gene unclear. Trimming removed 5 bases from V and 3 bases from J, with 10 bases in between. Germline values: CDR1 SGHNT, CDR2 YENEEA. This CDR3 spans 13 amino acids. The CDR3 nucleotides are TGTGCCAGCAGCGAGGGATTGGACACTGAAGCTTTCTTT. Its translation is CASSEGLDTEAFF.

The rearrangement links TRBV18 to TRBJ2-7; D not certain. CDR3 length: 13 residues. From germline, CDR1 is KGHSH and CDR2 LQKENI. The V gene lost 3 bases and the J gene lost 2 bases, with 8 bases spanning the gap. The CDR3 protein is CASSPSSPYEQYF. CDR3 bases: TGTGCCAGCTCACCTTCCTCCCCCTACGAGCAGTACTTC.

The chain carries TRBV27 and TRBJ1-1, with 11 bases aligning to TRBD1. Germline assignment: CDR1 MNHEY and CDR2 SMNVEV (reference sequence). With V trimmed by 3 bases and J by 8 bases, 8 bases remained unmatched. This CDR3 comprises 15 residues. The CDR3 here is CASSFGTGGLGEAFF. The CDR3 bases are TGTGCCAGCAGTTTCGGGACAGGGGGATTGGGGGAAGCTTTCTTT.

The rearrangement links TRBV7-2 to TRBJ2-7; D is unclear. Between the trimmed V and J ends, which lost 0 bases and 6 bases, there was a span of 12 bases. This CDR3 has 14 amino acids. CDR1 SGHTA and CDR2 FQGNSA come from the germline V gene. The CDR3 loop is CASSLAQFPAEQYF. The DNA for the CDR3 is TGTGCCAGCAGCTTAGCACAGTTCCCTGCCGAGCAGTACTTC.

The chain couples TRBV7-9 to TRBJ2-5; no clear D gene. V lost 5 bases and J 0 bases, leaving 13 bases between the germline ends. The CDR3 length is 15 residues. Germline V lookup: CDR1 SEHNR, CDR2 FQNEAQ (reference sequence). CDR3 DNA sequence: TGTGCCAGCAGCCCCTTCCCAAGCGACCAAGAGACCCAGTACTTC. This translates into CASSPFPSDQETQYF.

The J gene is TRBJ2-3, the V gene TRBV30; D perhaps matches TRBD1 (6 bases). Germline loops: CDR1 GTSNPN, CDR2 SVGIG (reference sequence). This CDR3 has 14 amino acids. Trimming took off 0 bases at V and 8 bases at J, with 15 bases between the two ends. This chain's CDR3 is CAWSVGAGAGTQYF. CDR3 DNA sequence: TGTGCCTGGAGTGTGGGGGCAGGGGCGGGTACGCAGTATTTT. The full variable domain, with the rest looked up from reference TRBV30 and TRBJ2-3, is SQTIHQWPATLVQPVGSPLSLECTVEGTSNPNLYWYRQAAGRGLQLLFYSVGIGQISSEVPQNLSASRPQDRQFILSSKKLLLSDSGFYLCAWSVGAGAGTQYFGPGTRLTVL.

This clone was observed a single time. V is TRBV29-1 and J is TRBJ2-5; D unresolved. The CDR3 consists of 10 residues. CDR1 is SQVTM, CDR2 ANQGSEA, per germline. Deletions cut 3 bases from V and 4 bases from J, with 3 bases between. The CDR3 DNA sequence: TGCAGCGTTGAGGCAGAGACCCAGTACTTC. This gives the protein CSVEAETQYF.

The chain has TRBV20-1 and TRBJ2-1; D is unclear. Deletions cut 6 bases from V and 7 bases from J, with 10 bases between. CDR3 size: 11 residues. Germline CDR1 and CDR2: DFQATT and SNEGSKA (reference sequence). The CDR3 loop reads CSAHNVNEQFF. The CDR3 nucleotides read TGCAGTGCACACAACGTGAATGAGCAGTTCTTC.

The genes are TRBV6-4 and TRBJ1-6; the match to TRBD1 covers 10 bases. This CDR3 spans 17 amino acids. V shed 11 bases and J 5 bases; nucleotides not matched to a gene: 15. The germline CDR1 and CDR2 sequences are MRHNA and SNTAGT. The CDR3 sequence is CAGVGTGAIRDNSPLHF. The DNA for the CDR3 is TGTGCCGGGGTGGGGACAGGGGCTATTCGGGATAATTCACCCCTCCACTTT.

In its sample, this clone was seen a few times. This chain joins TRBV6-5 and TRBJ1-1; D gene ambiguous. Trimming stripped 5 bases from V and 2 bases from J, with 12 bases between. This CDR3 spans 14 amino acids. The germline V gene has CDR1 MNHEY and CDR2 SVGAGI. CDR3 region: CASSPGNSNTEAFF. CDR3 bases: TGTGCCAGCAGTCCGGGGAATTCCAACACTGAAGCTTTCTTT.

This clone has a single count. The rearrangement joins TRBV18 to TRBJ1-2, with 9 bases aligning to TRBD1. J was trimmed by 1 base and V by 6 bases; bases with no gene match: 6. Germline loops: CDR1 KGHSH, CDR2 LQKENI. The CDR3 loop spans 15 amino acids. The CDR3 region is CASSRGTGSNYGYTF. In DNA form, the CDR3 reads TGTGCCAGCTCTCGGGGGACAGGGAGTAACTATGGCTACACCTTC. Looking up the rest from reference TRBV18 and TRBJ1-2 gives the full variable domain: NAGVMQNPRHLVRRRGQEARLRCSPMKGHSHVYWYRQLPEEGLKFMVYLQKENIIDESGMPKERFSAEFPKEGPSILRIQQVVRGDSAAYFCASSRGTGSNYGYTFGSGTRLTVV.